This T cell receptor beta chain emerged from a study of monozygotic twins with inflammatory bowel disease. The template switching step added UMIs that contained a 6-nucleotide sample barcode. TCRdb reprocessed the 5' RACE reads and stores each CDR3 protein as one record, lacking DNA. Its clone listing holds around 370,000 distinct CDR3 sequences. Comments on this clonotype: Its antigen remains unidentified.

General study results and limits: Lower sharing of clonotypes with other individuals was seen in IBD patients than in healthy twins. This was most marked in patients showing signs of disease activity. Diversity of TCRbeta measured by inverse Simpson was lower in IBD patients than in healthy co-twins. Background noise in patient repertoires may stem from differing immunosuppressive treatments.

Germline values: CDR1 ENHRY, CDR2 SYGVKD. CDR3 length: 15 residues. What was sequenced was blood. The rearrangement links TRBV10-3 to TRBJ1-2; TCRdb names TRBD1, which stays unverified in the absence of DNA. This receptor was obtained from a human donor with ulcerative colitis or Crohn's disease, or a healthy co-twin of an affected twin (not recorded which). CDR3 sequence reads: CAISDLNRGPYGYTF.